This T cell receptor beta chain comes out of a study of Ad26.COV2.S vaccination and SARS-CoV-2 variants. At the level of the study: Ad26.COV2.S was injected intramuscularly once or twice, 56 days apart.

Data came from immunoSEQ multiplex PCR; TCRdb stores just in-frame clones and leaves some out. This table has around 320,000 clones, about nine tenths appearing once. The treatment here: approximately 18 received Ad26.COV2.S at low or high dose, single or two shots; about 5 received placebo; per-sample allocation not given. Day 63 after the first vaccine or placebo injection was the time point for sampling. This clonotype was obtained from a person between 18 and 65 years old who received the Ad26.COV2.S COVID-19 vaccine or a placebo. Material: peripheral blood, obtained in a trial of Ad26.COV2.S vaccine versus placebo.

The DNA for the CDR3 is TGTGCCAGCAGCCAAGTAATCAGAACCGAGCAGTACTTC. Amino acid sequence: CASSQVIRTEQYF. V and J are TRBV14 and TRBJ2-7, with D hard to call. This CDR3 is built from 13 residues. Germline V gives CDR1 SGHDN, CDR2 FVKESK. V was shortened by 1 base and J by 6 bases, with 10 bases between the two germline ends.